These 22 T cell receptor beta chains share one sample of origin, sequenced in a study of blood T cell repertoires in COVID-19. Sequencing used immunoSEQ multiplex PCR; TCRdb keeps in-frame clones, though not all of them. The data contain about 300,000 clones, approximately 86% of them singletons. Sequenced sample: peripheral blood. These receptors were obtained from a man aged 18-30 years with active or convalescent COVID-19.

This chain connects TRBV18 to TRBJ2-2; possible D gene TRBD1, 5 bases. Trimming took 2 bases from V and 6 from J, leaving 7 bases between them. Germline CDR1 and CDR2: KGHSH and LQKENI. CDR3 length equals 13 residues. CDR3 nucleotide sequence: TGTGCCAGCTCACCAAGGGGTGCCGGGGAGCTGTTTTTT. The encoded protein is CASSPRGAGELFF.

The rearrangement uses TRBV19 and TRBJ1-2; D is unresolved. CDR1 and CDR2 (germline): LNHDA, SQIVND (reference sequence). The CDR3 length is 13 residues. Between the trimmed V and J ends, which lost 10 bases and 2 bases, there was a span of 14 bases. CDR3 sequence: CATGRWQNYGYTF. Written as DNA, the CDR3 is TGTGCCACGGGTAGATGGCAGAACTATGGCTACACCTTC.

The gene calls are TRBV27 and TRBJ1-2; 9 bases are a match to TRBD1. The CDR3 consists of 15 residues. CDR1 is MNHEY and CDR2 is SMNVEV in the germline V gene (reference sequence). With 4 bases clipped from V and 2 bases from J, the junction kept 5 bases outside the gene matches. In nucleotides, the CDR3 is TGTGCCAGCAGTTCGACCGGGACAGGGAACTATGGCTACACCTTC. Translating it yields CASSSTGTGNYGYTF.

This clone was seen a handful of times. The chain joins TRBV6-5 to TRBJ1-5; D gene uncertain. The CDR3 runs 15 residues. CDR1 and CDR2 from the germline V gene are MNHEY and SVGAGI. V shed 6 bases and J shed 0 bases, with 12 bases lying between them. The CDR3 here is CASSQSRSSNQPQHF. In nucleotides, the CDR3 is TGTGCCAGCAGCCAATCACGGAGTAGCAATCAGCCCCAGCATTTT.

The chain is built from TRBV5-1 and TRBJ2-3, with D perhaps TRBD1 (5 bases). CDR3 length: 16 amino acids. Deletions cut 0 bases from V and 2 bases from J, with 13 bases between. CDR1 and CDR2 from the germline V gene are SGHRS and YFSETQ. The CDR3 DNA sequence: TGCGCCAGCAGCTTGGCCGGCAGGGCCTACACAGATACGCAGTATTTT. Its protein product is CASSLAGRAYTDTQYF. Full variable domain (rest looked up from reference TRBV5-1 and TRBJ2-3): KAGVTQTPRYLIKTRGQQVTLSCSPISGHRSVSWYQQTPGQGLQFLFEYFSETQRNKGNFPGRFSGRQFSNSRSEMNVSTLELGDSALYLCASSLAGRAYTDTQYFGPGTRLTVL.

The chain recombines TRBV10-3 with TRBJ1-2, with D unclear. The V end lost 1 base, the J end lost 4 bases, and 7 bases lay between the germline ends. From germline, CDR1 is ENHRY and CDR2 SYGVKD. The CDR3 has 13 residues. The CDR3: CAISEWRGYGYTF. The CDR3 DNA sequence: TGTGCCATCAGTGAGTGGCGGGGCTATGGCTACACCTTC.

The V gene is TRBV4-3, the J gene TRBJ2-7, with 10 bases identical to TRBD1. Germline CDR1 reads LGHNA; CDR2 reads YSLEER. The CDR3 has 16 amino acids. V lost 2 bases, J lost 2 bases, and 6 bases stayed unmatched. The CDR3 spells CASSQWGGTGAYEQYF. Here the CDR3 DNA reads TGCGCCAGCAGCCAATGGGGTGGGACAGGGGCCTACGAGCAGTACTTC.

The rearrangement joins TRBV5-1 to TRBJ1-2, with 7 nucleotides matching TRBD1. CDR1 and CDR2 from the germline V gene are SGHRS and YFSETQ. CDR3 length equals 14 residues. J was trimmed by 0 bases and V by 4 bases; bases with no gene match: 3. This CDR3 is CASSGDRANYGYTF. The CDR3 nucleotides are TGCGCCAGCAGCGGCGACAGGGCTAACTATGGCTACACCTTC.

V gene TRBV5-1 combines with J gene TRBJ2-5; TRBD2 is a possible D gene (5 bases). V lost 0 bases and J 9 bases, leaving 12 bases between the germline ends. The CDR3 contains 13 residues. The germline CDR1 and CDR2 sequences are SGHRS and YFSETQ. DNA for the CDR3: TGCGCCAGCAGCTTGGACGGGGTATCGGCCCAGTACTTC. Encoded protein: CASSLDGVSAQYF.

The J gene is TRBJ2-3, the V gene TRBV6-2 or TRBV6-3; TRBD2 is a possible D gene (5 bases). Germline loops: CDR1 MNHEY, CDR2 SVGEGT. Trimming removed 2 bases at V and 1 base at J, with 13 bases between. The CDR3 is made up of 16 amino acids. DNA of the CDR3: TGTGCCAGCAGTTACGCTGAGGGTATCGGCACAGATACGCAGTATTTT. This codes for CASSYAEGIGTDTQYF.

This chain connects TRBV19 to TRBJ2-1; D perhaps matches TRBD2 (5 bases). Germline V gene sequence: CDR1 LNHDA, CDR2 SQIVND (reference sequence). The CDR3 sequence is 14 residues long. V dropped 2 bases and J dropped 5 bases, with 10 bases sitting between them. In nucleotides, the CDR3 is TGTGCCAGTAGTATAATCCGAGCGGACAATGAGCAGTTCTTC. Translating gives CASSIIRADNEQFF.

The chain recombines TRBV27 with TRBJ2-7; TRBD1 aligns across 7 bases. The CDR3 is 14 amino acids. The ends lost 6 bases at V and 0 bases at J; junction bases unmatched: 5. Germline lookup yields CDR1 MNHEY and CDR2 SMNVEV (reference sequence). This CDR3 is CASRPGQPSYEQYF. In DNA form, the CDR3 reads TGTGCCAGCAGACCGGGACAGCCCTCCTACGAGCAGTACTTC.

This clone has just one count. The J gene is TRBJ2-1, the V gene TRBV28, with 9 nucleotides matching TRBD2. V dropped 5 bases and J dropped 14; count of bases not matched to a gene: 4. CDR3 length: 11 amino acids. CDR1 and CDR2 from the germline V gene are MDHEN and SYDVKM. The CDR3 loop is CASSISGRKFF. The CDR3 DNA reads TGTGCCAGCAGTATTAGCGGGAGAAAGTTCTTC.

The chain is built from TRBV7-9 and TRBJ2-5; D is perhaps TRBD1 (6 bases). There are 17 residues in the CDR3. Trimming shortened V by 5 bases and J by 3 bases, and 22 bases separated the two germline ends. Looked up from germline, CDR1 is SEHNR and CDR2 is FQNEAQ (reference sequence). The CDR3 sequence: CASSPRSPAPGEETQYF. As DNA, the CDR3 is TGTGCCAGCAGCCCCCGGAGTCCGGCCCCAGGGGAAGAGACCCAGTACTTC. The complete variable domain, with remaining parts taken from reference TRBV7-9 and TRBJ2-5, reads DTGVSQNPRHKITKRGQNVTFRCDPISEHNRLYWYRQTLGQGPEFLTYFQNEAQLEKSRLLSDRFSAERPKGSFSTLEIQRTEQGDSAMYLCASSPRSPAPGEETQYFGPGTRLLVL.

CDR3: CATSGAAEGGSPLHF. In DNA form, the CDR3 reads TGTGCCACCAGCGGGGCAGCGGAGGGAGGTTCACCCCTCCACTTT. This rearrangement joins TRBV15 to TRBJ1-6, with D perhaps TRBD1 (5 bases). Trimming removed 5 bases from V and 9 bases from J, with 17 bases in between. This CDR3 contains 15 residues. Germline V gene data show CDR1 as LNHNV and CDR2 as YYDKDF (reference sequence).

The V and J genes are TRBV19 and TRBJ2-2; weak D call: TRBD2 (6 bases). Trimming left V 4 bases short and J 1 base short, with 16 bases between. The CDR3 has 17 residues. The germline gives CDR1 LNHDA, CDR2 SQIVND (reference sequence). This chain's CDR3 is CASSRGVGPMNTGELFF. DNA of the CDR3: TGTGCCAGTAGTAGGGGGGTAGGCCCTATGAACACCGGGGAGCTGTTTTTT.

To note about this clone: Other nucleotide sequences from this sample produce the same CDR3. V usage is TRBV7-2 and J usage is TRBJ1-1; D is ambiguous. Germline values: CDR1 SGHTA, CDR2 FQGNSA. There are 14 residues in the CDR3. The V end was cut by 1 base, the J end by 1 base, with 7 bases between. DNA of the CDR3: TGTGCCAGCAGCTTAGTTGGAGGGAACACTGAAGCTTTCTTT. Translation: CASSLVGGNTEAFF.

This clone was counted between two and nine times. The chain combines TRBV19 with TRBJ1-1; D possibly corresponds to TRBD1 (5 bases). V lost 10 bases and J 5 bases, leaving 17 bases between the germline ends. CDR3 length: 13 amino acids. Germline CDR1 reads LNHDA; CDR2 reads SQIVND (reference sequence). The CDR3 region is CATSTFSGTEAFF. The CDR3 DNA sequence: TGTGCCACCAGTACCTTTTCAGGGACTGAAGCTTTCTTT.

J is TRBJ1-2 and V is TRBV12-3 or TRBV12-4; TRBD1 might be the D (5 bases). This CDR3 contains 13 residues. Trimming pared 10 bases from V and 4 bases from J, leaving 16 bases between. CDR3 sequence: CATTWGGVYGYTF. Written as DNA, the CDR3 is TGTGCCACTACGTGGGGGGGGGTCTATGGCTACACCTTC.

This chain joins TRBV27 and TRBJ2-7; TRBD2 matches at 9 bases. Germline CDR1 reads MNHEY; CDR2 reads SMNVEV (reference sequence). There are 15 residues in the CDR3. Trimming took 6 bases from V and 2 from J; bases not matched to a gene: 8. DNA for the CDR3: TGTGCCAGCAGCCGTAGCGGGAGTCTAGCCTACGAGCAGTACTTC. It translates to CASSRSGSLAYEQYF.

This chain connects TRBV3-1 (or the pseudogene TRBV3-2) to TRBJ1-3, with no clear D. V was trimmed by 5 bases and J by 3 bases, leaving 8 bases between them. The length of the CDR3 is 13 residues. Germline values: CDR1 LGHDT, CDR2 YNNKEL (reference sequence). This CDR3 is CASSVMFGNTIYF. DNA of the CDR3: TGTGCCAGCAGCGTTATGTTTGGAAACACCATATATTTT.

The DNA for the CDR3 is TGTGCCAGCAGACCCGAAACGGAAACAGGGTGGGCTGGGGCCAACGTCCTGACTTTC. Protein: CASRPETETGWAGANVLTF. This rearrangement joins TRBV7-9 to TRBJ2-6, with a tentative D call TRBD1 (6 bases). Germline V gene data show CDR1 as SEHNR and CDR2 as FQNEAQ (reference sequence). CDR3 length: 19 amino acids. Between the trimmed V and J ends, which lost 6 bases and 2 bases, there was a span of 23 bases.